This T cell receptor beta chain was sequenced in a study of blood T cell repertoires in COVID-19. Study-wide context: The United States, Italy and Spain provided the acute and convalescent COVID-19 samples.

The CDR3 covers 19 residues. Germline CDR1 is MNHNS and CDR2 is SASEGT. The V gene end was trimmed by 4 bases and the J gene end by 0 bases; junction bases not matched to a gene: 11. TCRdb keeps only in-frame clones here, not all; method: immunoSEQ multiplex PCR. Seen here are about 240,000 clones, roughly 87% observed once, and the top ten hold roughly 0.8%. V usage is TRBV6-1 and J usage is TRBJ1-5; 11 bases fit TRBD1. The TCR sequence derives from a woman aged 30 to 39 with acute or convalescent COVID-19. The sequencing sample was made of peripheral blood. In nucleotides, the CDR3 is TGTGCCAGCAGTGTACCGGGACAGGGGGTGGTGTATAGCAATCAGCCCCAGCATTTT. Amino acid sequence: CASSVPGQGVVYSNQPQHF.